This note documents a single T cell receptor beta chain sequence. Its antigen is unidentified. The data derive from a study of CD8+CD57+ T cells in acquired aplastic anemia. Study summary: Roughly 3.2 ug was the average amount of DNA from sorted CD4+ and CD8+ cells.

TCR beta VDJ and CDR3 were profiled, and genomic DNA was the template. TCRdb processed the reads anew with MiXCR; each CDR3 protein has one entry. The data show around 180,000 distinct CDR3 sequences, under 70% seen once. Points from the study as a whole: Shared by patients and controls, roughly 28 CD8+ CDR3s were abundant in patients.

The receptor comes from a human donor with severe aplastic anemia or a healthy control (not recorded which). Sequencing was done on a sample of sorted CD4+, CD8+, or CD8+CD57+ T cells (not recorded which) from PBMCs.

CDR3 amino acids: CASSLRSGAQRNEKLFF. In DNA form, the CDR3 reads TGTGCCAGCAGCCTTCGTTCAGGGGCCCAACGTAATGAAAAACTGTTTTTT. The rearrangement links TRBV7-2 to TRBJ1-4; TRBD1 is a possible D gene (6 bases). CDR1 and CDR2 (germline): SGHTA, FQGNSA. Trimming removed 5 bases at V and 4 bases at J, with 20 bases between. The length of the CDR3 is 17 residues.